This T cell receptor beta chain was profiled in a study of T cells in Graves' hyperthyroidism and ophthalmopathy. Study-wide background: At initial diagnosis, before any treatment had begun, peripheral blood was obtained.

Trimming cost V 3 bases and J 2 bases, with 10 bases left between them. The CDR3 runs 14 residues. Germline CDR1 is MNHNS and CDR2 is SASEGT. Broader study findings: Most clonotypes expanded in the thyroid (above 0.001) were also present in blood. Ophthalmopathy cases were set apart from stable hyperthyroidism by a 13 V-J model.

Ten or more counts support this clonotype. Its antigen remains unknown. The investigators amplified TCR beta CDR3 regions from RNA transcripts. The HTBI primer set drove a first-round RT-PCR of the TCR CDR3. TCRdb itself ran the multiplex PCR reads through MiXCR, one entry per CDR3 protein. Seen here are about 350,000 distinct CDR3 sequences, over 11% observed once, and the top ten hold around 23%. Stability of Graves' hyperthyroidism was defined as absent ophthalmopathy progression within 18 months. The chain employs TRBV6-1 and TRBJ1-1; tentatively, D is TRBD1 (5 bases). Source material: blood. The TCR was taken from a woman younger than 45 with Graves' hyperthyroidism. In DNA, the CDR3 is TGTGCCAGCAGTGACCGGGACTCCAACACTGAAGCTTTCTTT. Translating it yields CASSDRDSNTEAFF.